The 32 T cell receptor beta chains below were found in one sample sequenced in a study of blood T cell repertoires in COVID-19. Sequenced by immunoSEQ multiplex PCR; TCRdb stores in-frame clones only, minus some. The profile shows 200,000 to 250,000 clones, approximately 82% of them singletons. The specimen sequenced was peripheral blood. Every receptor here comes from a man aged 45-65 years with active or convalescent COVID-19.

This chain connects TRBV28 to TRBJ1-2; D ambiguous. The germline V and J ends were trimmed by 5 bases and 6 bases, with 16 bases remaining between them. This CDR3 is built from 14 residues. CDR1 MDHEN and CDR2 SYDVKM come from the germline V gene. The CDR3 DNA is TGTGCCAGCAGTCCCCCCGGAGAGGGTAATGGCTACACCTTC. As protein: CASSPPGEGNGYTF.

The chain combines TRBV7-9 with TRBJ2-2; maybe TRBD2 (5 bases). Germline CDR1 SEHNR, CDR2 FQNEAQ (reference sequence). Trimming cost V 0 bases and J 1 base, with 6 bases left between them. This CDR3 region has 15 residues. In DNA, the CDR3 is TGTGCCAGCAGCTTAGCAGGACTGAACACCGGGGAGCTGTTTTTT. Translating it yields CASSLAGLNTGELFF.

The V gene is TRBV7-8, the J gene TRBJ1-1; D may be TRBD1 (6 bases). CDR1 and CDR2 from the germline V gene are SGHVS and FQNEAQ. V shed 6 bases and J shed 1 base, with 12 bases lying between them. CDR3 length: 14 amino acids. CDR3 sequence: CASRHTGRNTEAFF. The CDR3 DNA reads TGTGCCAGCAGACACACAGGGAGGAACACTGAAGCTTTCTTT.

The chain has TRBV20-1 and TRBJ1-2, with D unresolved. V was shortened by 6 bases and J by 5 bases, with 7 bases between the two germline ends. CDR3 length: 10 amino acids. Germline V gives CDR1 DFQATT, CDR2 SNEGSKA (reference sequence). Here the CDR3 reads CSAGEYGYTF. CDR3 sequence (DNA): TGCAGTGCCGGGGAGTATGGCTACACCTTC.

CDR3 coding DNA: TGTGCCAGCAGCTCCCAGGGGGCGAACACTGAAGCTTTCTTT. It is translated as CASSSQGANTEAFF. The chain couples TRBV7-3 to TRBJ1-1, with 8 bases that match TRBD1. Germline assignment: CDR1 SGHTA and CDR2 FQGTGA. The CDR3 is made up of 14 amino acids. V shed 4 bases, J shed 1 base, and the junction held 2 bases outside the gene matches. Full variable domain (missing parts from reference TRBV7-3 and TRBJ1-1): GAGVSQTPSNKVTEKGKYVELRCDPISGHTALYWYRQSLGQGPEFLIYFQGTGAADDSGLPNDRFFAVRPEGSVSTLKIQRTERGDSAVYLCASSSQGANTEAFFGQGTRLTVV.

The chain carries TRBV5-5 and TRBJ1-5; TRBD1 matches at 11 bases. V gave up 4 bases and J gave up 2 bases; unmatched junction bases: 11. Per germline, CDR1 SGHKS and CDR2 YYEKEE (reference sequence). The length of the CDR3 is 18 residues. The DNA for the CDR3 is TGTGCCAGCAGCCCGGACAGGGGGCCGCTACGAGGCAATCAGCCCCAGCATTTT. Translated: CASSPDRGPLRGNQPQHF.

The chain is built from TRBV28 and TRBJ1-6, with 7 bases identical to TRBD1. The CDR3 is 15 residues long. After removal of 9 bases from V and 4 bases from J, the junction contained 9 bases not matched to a gene. CDR1 MDHEN and CDR2 SYDVKM come from the germline V gene. In nucleotides, the CDR3 is TGTGCCAGTAACTCCCGGGACAGATATAATTCACCCCTCCACTTT. Its translation is CASNSRDRYNSPLHF.

The rearrangement joins TRBV19 to TRBJ2-1; D might be TRBD2 (6 bases). The CDR3 extends over 14 amino acids. Between the trimmed V and J ends, which lost 3 bases and 0 bases, there was a span of 6 bases. Germline V gene data show CDR1 as LNHDA and CDR2 as SQIVND (reference sequence). The CDR3 here is CASSMTSSYNEQFF. The DNA of the CDR3 is TGTGCCAGTAGTATGACTAGCTCCTACAATGAGCAGTTCTTC.

This chain joins TRBV2 and TRBJ1-6; tentative D call: TRBD1 (6 bases). The V end was cut by 8 bases, the J end by 10 bases, with 18 bases between. The CDR3 is 14 residues long. Germline V gives CDR1 SNHLY, CDR2 FYNNEI. In nucleotides, the CDR3 is TGTGCCAGCTCCGAGGGGGTGAGAGGCTCACCCCTCCACTTT. This translates into CASSEGVRGSPLHF.

This sequence joins TRBV11-2 and TRBJ2-7; D is perhaps TRBD1 (6 bases). The V gene lost 5 bases and the J gene lost 2 bases, with 13 bases spanning the gap. The length of the CDR3 is 14 residues. CDR1 and CDR2 (germline): SGHAT, FQNNGV. CDR3 region: CASSPGQSAYEQYF. The CDR3 bases are TGTGCCAGCAGCCCAGGACAGTCAGCCTACGAGCAGTACTTC.

The chain couples TRBV28 to TRBJ2-7; TRBD1 agrees at 8 bases. Germline CDR1 is MDHEN and CDR2 is SYDVKM. The CDR3 runs to 16 residues. V dropped 4 bases and J dropped 4; count of bases not matched to a gene: 12. The CDR3 DNA reads as TGTGCCAGCAGTTCCCCAACAGGGGGGACTTGGTACGAGCAGTACTTC. Protein product: CASSSPTGGTWYEQYF.

J is TRBJ2-3 and V is TRBV10-3; tentatively, D is TRBD2 (6 bases). CDR1 is ENHRY, CDR2 SYGVKD, per germline. The CDR3 has 14 amino acids. V lost 4 bases and J 4 bases, leaving 12 bases between the germline ends. CDR3: CAISGSEGPDTQYF. Written as DNA, the CDR3 is TGTGCCATCAGTGGTTCGGAGGGCCCAGATACGCAGTATTTT.

The chain recombines TRBV7-9 with TRBJ2-7; TRBD1 is a possible D gene (6 bases). The germline gives CDR1 SEHNR, CDR2 FQNEAQ (reference sequence). The CDR3 totals 14 residues. V was pared by 3 bases and J by 3 bases, with 12 bases between. This CDR3 reads CASSLGTKLYEQYF. CDR3 nucleotide sequence: TGTGCCAGCAGCTTGGGGACAAAACTCTACGAGCAGTACTTC.

The chain combines TRBV5-6 with TRBJ1-1; the D gene is possibly TRBD1 (6 bases). The CDR3 covers 13 residues. V shed 0 bases and J shed 11 bases, with 14 bases lying between them. Looked up from germline, CDR1 is SGHDT and CDR2 is YYEEEE. CDR3 DNA: TGTGCCAGCAGCTTGGTGGGGGCCTGGGGTGCTTTCTTT. As protein: CASSLVGAWGAFF.

J is TRBJ2-7 and V is TRBV4-3, with a tentative D call TRBD1 (6 bases). The CDR3 extends over 16 amino acids. Trimming took 4 bases from V and 3 from J, leaving 19 bases between them. From germline, CDR1 is LGHNA and CDR2 YSLEER. The CDR3 reads CASSLMKRTDLYEQYF. The CDR3 DNA reads TGCGCCAGCAGCCTGATGAAGAGGACAGACCTCTACGAGCAGTACTTC.

This clone has a count of ten or more. CDR3 loop: CASSLGTGVVSPLHF. CDR3 sequence (DNA): TGTGCCAGCAGTTTAGGTACAGGGGTAGTTTCACCCCTCCACTTT. The chain couples TRBV28 to TRBJ1-6; 7 nucleotides line up with TRBD1. The ends lost 2 bases at V and 9 bases at J; junction bases unmatched: 7. CDR3 size: 15 residues. Germline V lookup: CDR1 MDHEN, CDR2 SYDVKM.

V usage is TRBV7-9 and J usage is TRBJ2-1, with D tentatively TRBD1 (5 bases). Trimming removed 5 bases at V and 4 bases at J, with 12 bases between. Per germline, CDR1 SEHNR and CDR2 FQNEAQ (reference sequence). The CDR3 runs 14 residues. The CDR3 reads CASSQLDSYNEQFF. In nucleotides, the CDR3 is TGTGCCAGCAGCCAATTAGACAGTTACAATGAGCAGTTCTTC. Based on the CDR3 plus reference TRBV7-9 and TRBJ2-1, the full variable domain is DTGVSQNPRHKITKRGQNVTFRCDPISEHNRLYWYRQTLGQGPEFLTYFQNEAQLEKSRLLSDRFSAERPKGSFSTLEIQRTEQGDSAMYLCASSQLDSYNEQFFGPGTRLTVL.

The V and J genes are TRBV11-2 and TRBJ2-5; TRBD2 might be the D (5 bases). V dropped 0 bases and J dropped 5 bases, with 19 bases sitting between them. CDR3 length: 17 residues. Germline V gene sequence: CDR1 SGHAT, CDR2 FQNNGV. In DNA, the CDR3 is TGTGCCAGCAGCTTAGATCTGAGGCAGGCGGGTAGGGAGACCCAGTACTTC. This codes for CASSLDLRQAGRETQYF.

This chain's CDR3 is CASSRGGSSYEQYV. The CDR3 coding sequence is TGCGCCAGCAGTCGGGGAGGTAGCTCCTACGAGCAGTACGTC. This rearrangement joins TRBV23-1 to TRBJ2-7; perhaps TRBD2 as D (6 bases). TRBV23-1 is an ORF; its function is uncertain. The CDR3 is 14 residues long. V was pared by 4 bases and J by 0 bases, with 10 bases between.

The CDR3 DNA is TGTGCCAGCAGTGTCCCGACAGGGGGGACGAACACTGAAGCTTTCTTT. Its translation: CASSVPTGGTNTEAFF. The chain links TRBV25-1 to TRBJ1-1; the match to TRBD1 covers 9 bases. The CDR3 loop spans 16 amino acids. Germline V gene data show CDR1 as MGHDK and CDR2 as SYGVNS. V gave up 4 bases and J gave up 1 base; unmatched junction bases: 7.

The rearrangement links TRBV28 to TRBJ1-2; 7 bases align to TRBD1. V shed 3 bases, J shed 8 bases, and the junction held 9 bases outside the gene matches. The CDR3 length is 14 residues. From germline, CDR1 is MDHEN and CDR2 SYDVKM. The CDR3 is CASSFLSQGGGYTF. CDR3 DNA: TGTGCCAGCAGTTTTCTATCCCAAGGGGGCGGCTACACCTTC.

The J gene is TRBJ2-5, the V gene TRBV2; 7 bases are shared with TRBD2. With 10 bases clipped from V and 5 bases from J, the junction kept 13 bases outside the gene matches. The length of the CDR3 is 14 residues. Germline V gene data show CDR1 as SNHLY and CDR2 as FYNNEI. Written as DNA, the CDR3 is TGTGCCACCCTACCCGGGGAGGGCTACGAGACCCAGTACTTC. Translated, it gives CATLPGEGYETQYF.

This clone was seen a few times. At one end, the junction sequence differs from germline, possibly due to a read error. J is TRBJ2-5 and V is TRBV6-2 or TRBV6-3; 7 positions match TRBD2. Germline values: CDR1 MNHEY, CDR2 SVGEGT. This CDR3 comprises 13 residues. CDR3 bases: TGTGCCAGCAGTTACCTATCGGGGGAGGGTATTAACTTC. Translation: CASSYLSGEGINF.

This rearrangement joins TRBV27 to TRBJ2-6, with 7 bases matching TRBD1. Trimming took 5 bases from V and 2 from J; bases not matched to a gene: 6. CDR1 is MNHEY, CDR2 SMNVEV, per germline (reference sequence). This CDR3 has 16 residues. CDR3 loop: CASSQLQGTGANVLTF. CDR3 nucleotides: TGTGCCAGCAGTCAACTACAGGGGACTGGGGCCAACGTCCTGACTTTC.

The chain is built from TRBV25-1 and TRBJ1-3; D remains ambiguous. In germline, CDR1 is MGHDK, CDR2 SYGVNS. The V gene lost 4 bases and the J gene lost 3 bases, with 7 bases spanning the gap. The CDR3 loop spans 13 amino acids. The CDR3 is CASSAGDGNTIYF. CDR3 DNA sequence: TGTGCCAGCAGTGCGGGAGATGGAAACACCATATATTTT.

The chain combines TRBV5-1 with TRBJ1-2, with a possible D match to TRBD1 (6 bases). The CDR3 extends over 14 amino acids. Trimming removed 0 bases from V and 8 bases from J, with 14 bases in between. The germline V gene has CDR1 SGHRS and CDR2 YFSETQ. Written as DNA, the CDR3 is TGCGCCAGCAGCTTGGTTCCACAGGGTAGCGGCTACACCTTC. This translates into CASSLVPQGSGYTF.

The gene calls are TRBV29-1 and TRBJ2-7; the match to TRBD1 covers 10 bases. With 5 bases clipped from V and 6 bases from J, the junction kept 7 bases outside the gene matches. From germline, CDR1 is SQVTM and CDR2 ANQGSEA. CDR3 length: 13 residues. The CDR3 reads CSVSGTGAREQYF. The CDR3 DNA follows: TGCAGCGTTTCCGGGACAGGGGCCCGCGAGCAGTACTTC.

The gene calls are TRBV10-2 and TRBJ1-5; 7 nucleotides align to TRBD1. Germline lookup yields CDR1 WSHSY and CDR2 SAAADI. Trimming at V came to 5 bases and at J to 8 bases, leaving 6 bases not matched to a gene. CDR3 length equals 13 residues. The CDR3 nucleotides read TGCGCCAGCAGTCGAGGGGGCGAGGAGCCCCAGCATTTT. This gives the protein CASSRGGEEPQHF.

This chain joins TRBV2 and TRBJ1-6; 7 bases are a match to TRBD1. Losses at the gene ends were 8 bases for V and 7 bases for J; bases not matched to a gene: 14. The germline CDR1 and CDR2 sequences are SNHLY and FYNNEI. The CDR3 spans 16 residues. CDR3 region: CASRDRGDRVNSPLHF. CDR3 coding DNA: TGTGCCAGCCGGGACCGTGGGGACAGAGTAAATTCACCCCTCCACTTT.

The chain joins TRBV7-2 to TRBJ1-6, with 8 bases identical to TRBD1. This CDR3 is 13 amino acids long. CDR1 SGHTA and CDR2 FQGNSA come from the germline V gene. Losses at the gene ends were 6 bases for V and 11 bases for J; bases not matched to a gene: 6. CDR3: CASSTRQGTPLHF. The CDR3 DNA is TGTGCCAGCAGTACTAGACAGGGGACACCCCTCCACTTT.

The rearrangement uses TRBV9 and TRBJ2-5; 12 bases line up with TRBD2. This CDR3 is 17 amino acids long. The trim removed 0 bases at V and 2 bases at J, leaving 5 bases unmatched. Germline lookup yields CDR1 SGDLS and CDR2 YYNGEE. The CDR3 loop reads CASSVGGLAGSQETQYF. The CDR3 DNA reads as TGTGCCAGCAGCGTAGGTGGACTAGCGGGGTCTCAAGAGACCCAGTACTTC.

The V gene is TRBV5-4, the J gene TRBJ2-5, with a tentative D call TRBD1 (6 bases). Germline CDR1 SGHNT, CDR2 YYREEE (reference sequence). The CDR3 sequence is 14 residues long. V lost 4 bases to trimming and J lost 3 bases, with 13 bases between them. CDR3 coding DNA: TGTGCCAGCAGCCCGCAGGGGAGTGAAGAGACCCAGTACTTC. Residues: CASSPQGSEETQYF. Together with reference TRBV5-4 and TRBJ2-5, the CDR3 gives the full variable domain: ETGVTQSPTHLIKTRGQQVTLRCSSQSGHNTVSWYQQALGQGPQFIFQYYREEENGRGNFPPRFSGLQFPNYSSELNVNALELDDSALYLCASSPQGSEETQYFGPGTRLLVL.